The clone carrying this T cell receptor (beta chain) was counted only a few times. This CDR3 is 13 amino acids long. In germline, CDR1 is LNHDA, CDR2 SQIVND (reference sequence). Trimming shortened V by 3 bases and J by 2 bases, and 5 bases separated the two germline ends. This record belongs to a study of blood T cell repertoires in COVID-19. For the study at large: The origin of the acute and convalescent COVID-19 samples was the United States, Italy and Spain. T cells, B-cell-depleted T cells, or PBMCs provided the cDNA or gDNA that served as material.

Under the authors' procedure: Nucleated cell number was recorded as an estimate derived from reference gene primer amplification. Data came from immunoSEQ multiplex PCR; TCRdb stores just in-frame clones and leaves some out. V and J calls and clone size are copied from that table; D and trimming were computed from the DNA. The sample consists of fewer than 130,000 clones, nearly 80% of them appearing once. The V call is TRBV19, the J call TRBJ2-1; D not certain. Material: peripheral blood. The origin of this receptor is a woman older than 75 with active or convalescent COVID-19. CDR3 coding DNA: TGTGCCAGTAGTATTGGCACCTACAATGAGCAGTTCTTC. Amino acids: CASSIGTYNEQFF.